This TCR beta chain was captured by sequencing in a study of T cells expressing NK-cell markers. The wider study: Repertoires of TCR beta were obtained from T cells sorted as CD3+CD56+NKG2C+, CD3+CD56+NKG2C- and CD3+CD56-NKG2C+.

It was by 5'RACE template switching with UMIs that TCR beta cDNA was made. With the 5' RACE reads reprocessed, TCRdb shows one record per CDR3 protein and no DNA. The sample's table shows almost 450,000 distinct CDR3 sequences. CDR1 is SGHTA, CDR2 FQGNSA, per germline. CDR3 size: 14 residues. Sequenced input: blood T cells: a sorted CD56 or NKG2C T cell subset, CD4+ or CD8+ T cells, or bulk PBMC T cells (not recorded which). The TCR originated in a woman between 18 and 69 years old in good health. The chain combines TRBV7-2 with TRBJ2-6; TCRdb's D gene call, TRBD1, goes unchecked for lack of DNA. The CDR3 loop is CASSFPVGANVLTF.